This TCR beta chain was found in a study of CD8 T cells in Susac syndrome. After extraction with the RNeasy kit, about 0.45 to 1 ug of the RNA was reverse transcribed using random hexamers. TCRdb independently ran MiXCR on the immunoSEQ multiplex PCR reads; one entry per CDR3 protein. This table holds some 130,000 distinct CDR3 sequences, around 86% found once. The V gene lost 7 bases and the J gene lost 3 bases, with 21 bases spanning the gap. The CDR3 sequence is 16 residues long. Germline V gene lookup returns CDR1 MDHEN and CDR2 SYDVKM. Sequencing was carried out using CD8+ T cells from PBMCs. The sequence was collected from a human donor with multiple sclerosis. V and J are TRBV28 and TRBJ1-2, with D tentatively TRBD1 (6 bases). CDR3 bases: TGTGCCAGCAACCCCTCACAGGGATCTCTTGACTATGGCTACACCTTC. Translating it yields CASNPSQGSLDYGYTF.